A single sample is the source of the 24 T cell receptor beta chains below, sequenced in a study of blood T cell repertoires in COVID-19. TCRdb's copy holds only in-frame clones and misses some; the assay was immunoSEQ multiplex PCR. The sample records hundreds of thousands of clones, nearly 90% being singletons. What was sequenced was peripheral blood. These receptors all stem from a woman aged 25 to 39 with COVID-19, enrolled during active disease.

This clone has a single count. The CDR3 nucleotides are TGCGCCAGCAGCTTGGACAGAACGAACACTGAAGCTTTCTTT. Protein product: CASSLDRTNTEAFF. V usage is TRBV5-1 and J usage is TRBJ1-1; no clear D. V lost 0 bases, J lost 1 base, and 7 bases lay in between. This CDR3 spans 14 amino acids. Looked up from germline, CDR1 is SGHRS and CDR2 is YFSETQ.

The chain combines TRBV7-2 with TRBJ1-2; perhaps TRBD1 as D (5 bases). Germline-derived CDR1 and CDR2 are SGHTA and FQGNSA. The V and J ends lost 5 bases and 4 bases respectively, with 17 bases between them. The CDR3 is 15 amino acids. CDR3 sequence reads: CASSMPGLGGYGYTF. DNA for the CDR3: TGTGCCAGCAGCATGCCCGGCCTCGGGGGCTATGGCTACACCTTC.

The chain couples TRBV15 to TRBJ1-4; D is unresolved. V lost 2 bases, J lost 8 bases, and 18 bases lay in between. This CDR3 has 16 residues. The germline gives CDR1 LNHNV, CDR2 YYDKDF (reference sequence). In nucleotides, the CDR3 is TGTGCCACCAGCAGAAGCGGACGGAGCCTTGAGGAAAAACTGTTTTTT. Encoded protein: CATSRSGRSLEEKLFF.

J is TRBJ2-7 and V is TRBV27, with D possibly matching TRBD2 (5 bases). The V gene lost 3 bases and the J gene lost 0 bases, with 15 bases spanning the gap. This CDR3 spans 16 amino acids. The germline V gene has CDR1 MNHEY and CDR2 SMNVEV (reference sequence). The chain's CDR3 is CASSLTPPGSSYEQYF. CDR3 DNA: TGTGCCAGCAGTTTGACACCCCCGGGGAGCTCCTACGAGCAGTACTTC.

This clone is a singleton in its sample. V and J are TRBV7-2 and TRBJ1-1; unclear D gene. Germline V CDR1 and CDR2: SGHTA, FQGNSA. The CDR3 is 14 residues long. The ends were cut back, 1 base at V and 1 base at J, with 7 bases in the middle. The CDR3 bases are TGTGCCAGCAGCTTAGTAGTTCCGAACACTGAAGCTTTCTTT. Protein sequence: CASSLVVPNTEAFF.

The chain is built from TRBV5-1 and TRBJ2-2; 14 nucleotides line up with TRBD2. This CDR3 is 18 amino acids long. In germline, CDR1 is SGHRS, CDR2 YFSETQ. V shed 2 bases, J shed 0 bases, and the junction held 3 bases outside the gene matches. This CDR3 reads CASSFLGLAGANTGELFF. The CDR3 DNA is TGCGCCAGCAGCTTTCTGGGACTAGCGGGGGCGAACACCGGGGAGCTGTTTTTT. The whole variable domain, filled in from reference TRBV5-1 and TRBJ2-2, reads KAGVTQTPRYLIKTRGQQVTLSCSPISGHRSVSWYQQTPGQGLQFLFEYFSETQRNKGNFPGRFSGRQFSNSRSEMNVSTLELGDSALYLCASSFLGLAGANTGELFFGEGSRLTVL.

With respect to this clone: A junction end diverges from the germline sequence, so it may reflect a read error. The CDR3 region is CASSLSTVLSDTQYF. Here the CDR3 DNA reads TGTGCTAGCAGCTTATCCACCGTACTCTCAGATACGCAGTATTTT. The V and J genes are TRBV7-7 and TRBJ2-3; D gene ambiguous. CDR3 size: 15 residues. Germline CDR1 SSHAT, CDR2 FNYEAQ (reference sequence).

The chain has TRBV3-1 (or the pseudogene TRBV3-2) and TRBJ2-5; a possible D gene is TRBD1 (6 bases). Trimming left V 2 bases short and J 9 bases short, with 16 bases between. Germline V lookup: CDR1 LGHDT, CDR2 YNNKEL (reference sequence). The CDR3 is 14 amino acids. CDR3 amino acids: CASSQKTGKGAQYF. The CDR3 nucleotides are TGTGCCAGCAGCCAAAAAACAGGGAAGGGGGCCCAGTACTTC.

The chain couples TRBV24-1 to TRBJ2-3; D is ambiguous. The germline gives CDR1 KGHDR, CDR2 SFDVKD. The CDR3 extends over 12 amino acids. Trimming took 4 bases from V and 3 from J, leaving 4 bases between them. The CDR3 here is CATSDGTDTQYF. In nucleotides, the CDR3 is TGTGCCACCAGTGACGGGACAGATACGCAGTATTTT.

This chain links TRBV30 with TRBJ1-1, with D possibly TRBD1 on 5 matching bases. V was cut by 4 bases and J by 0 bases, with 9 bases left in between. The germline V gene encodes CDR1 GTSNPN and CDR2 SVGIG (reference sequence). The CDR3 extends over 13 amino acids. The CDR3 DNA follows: TGTGCCTGGACAGACAGCATGAACACTGAAGCTTTCTTT. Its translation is CAWTDSMNTEAFF.

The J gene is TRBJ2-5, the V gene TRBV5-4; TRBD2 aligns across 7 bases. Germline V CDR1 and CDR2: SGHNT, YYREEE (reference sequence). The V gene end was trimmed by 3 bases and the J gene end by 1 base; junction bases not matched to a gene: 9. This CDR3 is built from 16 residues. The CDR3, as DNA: TGTGCCAGCAGCTCGGGCGGGGGTTGGGGCCAAGAGACCCAGTACTTC. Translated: CASSSGGGWGQETQYF.

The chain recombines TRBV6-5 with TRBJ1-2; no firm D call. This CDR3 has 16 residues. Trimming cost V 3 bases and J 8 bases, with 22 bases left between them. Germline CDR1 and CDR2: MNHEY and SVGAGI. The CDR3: CASSYFRQDKSRGYTF. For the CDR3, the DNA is TGTGCCAGCAGTTATTTTCGGCAGGATAAAAGTCGGGGCTACACCTTC.

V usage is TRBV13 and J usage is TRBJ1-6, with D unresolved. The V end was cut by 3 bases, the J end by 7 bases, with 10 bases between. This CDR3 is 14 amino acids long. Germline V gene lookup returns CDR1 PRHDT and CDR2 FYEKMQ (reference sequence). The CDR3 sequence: CASSFNGMNSPLHF. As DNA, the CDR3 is TGTGCCAGCAGCTTTAACGGGATGAATTCACCCCTCCACTTT. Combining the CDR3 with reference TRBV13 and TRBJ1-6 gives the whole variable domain AAGVIQSPRHLIKEKRETATLKCYPIPRHDTVYWYQQGPGQDPQFLISFYEKMQSDKGSIPDRFSAQQFSDYHSELNMSSLELGDSALYFCASSFNGMNSPLHFGNGTRLTVT.

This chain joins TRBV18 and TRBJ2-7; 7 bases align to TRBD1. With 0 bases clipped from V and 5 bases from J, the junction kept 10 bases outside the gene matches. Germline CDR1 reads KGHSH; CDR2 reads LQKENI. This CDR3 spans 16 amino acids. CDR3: CASSPPGLTGQNEQYF. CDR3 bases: TGTGCCAGCTCACCACCAGGGTTGACAGGGCAGAACGAGCAGTACTTC.

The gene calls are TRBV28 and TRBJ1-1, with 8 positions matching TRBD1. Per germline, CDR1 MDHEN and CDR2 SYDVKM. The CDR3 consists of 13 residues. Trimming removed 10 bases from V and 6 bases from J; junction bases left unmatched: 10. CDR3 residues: CANLMGRGPEAFF. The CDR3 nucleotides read TGTGCCAACCTGATGGGCAGGGGGCCTGAAGCTTTCTTT.

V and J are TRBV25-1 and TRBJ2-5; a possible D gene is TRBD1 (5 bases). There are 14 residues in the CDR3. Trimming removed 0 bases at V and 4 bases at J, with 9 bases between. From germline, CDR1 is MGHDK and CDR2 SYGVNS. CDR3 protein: CASSEYQGRETQYF. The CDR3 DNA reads TGTGCCAGCAGTGAATATCAGGGTAGAGAGACCCAGTACTTC. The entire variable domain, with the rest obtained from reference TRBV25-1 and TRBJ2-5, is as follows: EADIYQTPRYLVIGTGKKITLECSQTMGHDKMYWYQQDPGMELHLIHYSYGVNSTEKGDLSSESTVSRIRTEHFPLTLESARPSHTSQYLCASSEYQGRETQYFGPGTRLLVL.

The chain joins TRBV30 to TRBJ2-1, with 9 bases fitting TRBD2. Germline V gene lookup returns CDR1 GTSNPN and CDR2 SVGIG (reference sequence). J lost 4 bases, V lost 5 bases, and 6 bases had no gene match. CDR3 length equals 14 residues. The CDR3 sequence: CAWDARGGYNEQFF. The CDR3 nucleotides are TGTGCCTGGGACGCGCGGGGGGGTTACAATGAGCAGTTCTTC.

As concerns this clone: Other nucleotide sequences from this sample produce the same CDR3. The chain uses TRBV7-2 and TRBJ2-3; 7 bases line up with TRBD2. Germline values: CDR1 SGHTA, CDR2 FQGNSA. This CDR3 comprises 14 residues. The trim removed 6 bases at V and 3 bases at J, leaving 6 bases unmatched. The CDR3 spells CASSLTGGTDTQYF. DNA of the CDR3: TGTGCCAGCAGTCTCACGGGGGGTACAGATACGCAGTATTTT.

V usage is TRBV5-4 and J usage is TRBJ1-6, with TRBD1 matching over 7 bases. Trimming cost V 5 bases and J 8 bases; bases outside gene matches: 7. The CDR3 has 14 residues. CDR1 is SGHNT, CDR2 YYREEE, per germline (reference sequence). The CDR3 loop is CASSSGTEHSPLHF. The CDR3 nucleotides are TGTGCCAGCAGTTCCGGGACAGAGCATTCACCCCTCCACTTT.

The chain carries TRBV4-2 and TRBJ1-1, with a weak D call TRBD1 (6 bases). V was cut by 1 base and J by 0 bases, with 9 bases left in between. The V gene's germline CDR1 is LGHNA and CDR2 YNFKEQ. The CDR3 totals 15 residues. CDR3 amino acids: CASSQGGTMNTEAFF. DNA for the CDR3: TGTGCCAGCAGCCAAGGAGGGACAATGAACACTGAAGCTTTCTTT.

The CDR3 DNA is TGTGCCAGCAGCAGTACAGGGAATCAGCCCCAGCATTTT. Translating it yields CASSSTGNQPQHF. The rearrangement joins TRBV7-9 to TRBJ1-5; perhaps TRBD1 as D (6 bases). This CDR3 is built from 13 residues. Germline CDR1 is SEHNR and CDR2 is FQNEAQ (reference sequence). Trimming removed 5 bases from V and 4 bases from J, with 9 bases in between.

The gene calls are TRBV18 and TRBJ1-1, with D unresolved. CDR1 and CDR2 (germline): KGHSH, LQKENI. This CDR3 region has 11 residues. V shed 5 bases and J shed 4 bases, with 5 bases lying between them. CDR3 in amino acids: CASSGLTEAFF. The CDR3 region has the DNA TGTGCCAGCTCAGGGCTCACTGAAGCTTTCTTT. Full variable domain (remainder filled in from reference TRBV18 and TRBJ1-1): NAGVMQNPRHLVRRRGQEARLRCSPMKGHSHVYWYRQLPEEGLKFMVYLQKENIIDESGMPKERFSAEFPKEGPSILRIQQVVRGDSAAYFCASSGLTEAFFGQGTRLTVV.

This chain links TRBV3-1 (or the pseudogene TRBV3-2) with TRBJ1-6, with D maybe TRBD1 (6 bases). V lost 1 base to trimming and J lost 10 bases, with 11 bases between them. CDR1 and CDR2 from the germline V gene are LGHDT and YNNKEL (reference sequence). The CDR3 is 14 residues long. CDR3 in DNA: TGTGCCAGCAGCCAAGTACAGGGAACCTCACCCCTCCACTTT. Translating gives CASSQVQGTSPLHF.

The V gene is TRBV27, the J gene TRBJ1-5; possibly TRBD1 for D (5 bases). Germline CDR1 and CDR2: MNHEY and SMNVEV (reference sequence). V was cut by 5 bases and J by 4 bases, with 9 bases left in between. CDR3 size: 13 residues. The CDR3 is CASSTQANQPQHF. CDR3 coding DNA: TGTGCCAGCAGTACACAGGCAAATCAGCCCCAGCATTTT.